This paragraph covers one TCR beta chain sequence. Its antigen is unidentified. The data stem from a study of human T cells and chemical hapten exposure. Extraction of total RNA was performed on unfractionated whole blood. TCRdb fed the 5' RACE reads into MiXCR, producing one record per CDR3 protein. This sample has 110,000 or so distinct CDR3 sequences, with 15% to 20% found just once. The study, taken as a whole, reports: Sensitizing to DPC left TCRs with a frequency above 1 in 1000 unaltered.

The V gene lost 1 base and the J gene lost 1 base, with 11 bases spanning the gap. Germline CDR1 and CDR2: SGHNT and YYREEE (reference sequence). The CDR3 contains 15 residues. This receptor was taken from a human donor in good health. This sequence joins TRBV5-4 and TRBJ1-2; D gene uncertain. CDR3 nucleotide sequence: TGTGCCAGCAGCTTGCGGAACCTTAATAACTATGGCTACACCTTC. Its translation: CASSLRNLNNYGYTF.